A selection of T cell receptor beta chains follows, all from one sample in a study of cytomegalovirus exposure and HLA in healthy donors. Profiling relied on immunoSEQ multiplex PCR, and the TCRdb table lists in-frame clones only, not all of them. The data contain approximately 70,000 clones, 94% of them singletons. What was sequenced was PBMCs. These receptors were taken from a young woman in good health and CMV-seronegative. The CDR3 runs from the conserved cysteine through the conserved F or W. The D gene is left open where the match is weak. Some rows have no size entry. The others give once, few or many, or a class for an expanded clone.

D gene: TRBD1
CDR3 length: 13
clone size: -
J gene: TRBJ2-1
V gene: TRBV4-1
CDR3 protein: CASSRDRGWRQFF
CDR3 DNA: TGCGCCAGCAGCCGCGACAGGGGGTGGAGGCAGTTCTTC

D gene: TRBD2
CDR3 length: 15
clone size: -
J gene: TRBJ2-3
V gene: TRBV7-9
CDR3 protein: CASSPEREPTDTQYF
CDR3 DNA: TGTGCCAGCAGCCCAGAGCGGGAGCCCACAGATACGCAGTATTTT

D gene: -
CDR3 length: 14
clone size: -
J gene: TRBJ1-2
V gene: TRBV10-3
CDR3 protein: CAISESSGNYGYTF
CDR3 DNA: TGTGCCATCAGTGAGTCGAGCGGGAACTATGGCTACACCTTC

D gene: -
CDR3 length: 11
clone size: -
J gene: TRBJ1-2
V gene: TRBV20-1
CDR3 protein: CSAGEYYGYTF
CDR3 DNA: TGCAGTGCGGGAGAATACTATGGCTACACCTTC

D gene: TRBD1
CDR3 length: 14
clone size: few
J gene: TRBJ2-7
V gene: TRBV28
CDR3 protein: CASSGWDRPYEQYF
CDR3 DNA: TGTGCCAGCAGTGGATGGGACAGACCCTACGAGCAGTACTTC

D gene: TRBD1
CDR3 length: 16
clone size: -
J gene: TRBJ2-7
V gene: TRBV2
CDR3 protein: CASRLGQGAAGYEQYF
CDR3 DNA: TGTGCCAGCAGGCTGGGACAGGGGGCCGCGGGATACGAGCAGTACTTC

D gene: -
CDR3 length: 14
clone size: -
J gene: TRBJ2-1
V gene: TRBV11-3
CDR3 protein: CASSSSRLSYEQFF
CDR3 DNA: TGTGCCAGCAGTTCTTCTAGATTAAGCTATGAGCAGTTCTTC

D gene: -
CDR3 length: 19
clone size: -
J gene: TRBJ2-6
V gene: TRBV19
CDR3 protein: CASSIITGNYASGANVLTF
CDR3 DNA: TGTGCCAGTAGTATAATTACAGGGAATTATGCCTCTGGGGCCAACGTCCTGACTTTC

D gene: TRBD1
CDR3 length: 13
clone size: -
J gene: TRBJ2-7
V gene: TRBV29-1
CDR3 protein: CSALGQAQGGQYF
CDR3 DNA: TGCAGCGCCCTGGGACAGGCTCAGGGAGGGCAGTACTTC

D gene: -
CDR3 length: 15
clone size: -
J gene: TRBJ1-6
V gene: TRBV5-6
CDR3 protein: CASSWGGGNNSPLHF
CDR3 DNA: TGTGCCAGCAGCTGGGGTGGGGGGAATAATTCACCCCTCCACTTT

D gene: TRBD1
CDR3 length: 15
clone size: -
J gene: TRBJ1-2
V gene: TRBV28
CDR3 protein: CASRETGTGLFGYTF
CDR3 DNA: TGTGCCAGCAGAGAGACGGGGACAGGCTTATTTGGCTACACCTTC

D gene: -
CDR3 length: 12
clone size: -
J gene: TRBJ1-4
V gene: TRBV6-1
CDR3 protein: CASSYREGKLFF
CDR3 DNA: TGTGCCAGCAGCTACAGGGAGGGAAAACTGTTTTTT

D gene: -
CDR3 length: 13
clone size: -
J gene: TRBJ1-1
V gene: TRBV10-3
CDR3 protein: CAIMSRENTEAFF
CDR3 DNA: TGTGCCATCATGAGCAGGGAGAACACTGAAGCTTTCTTT

D gene: -
CDR3 length: 18
clone size: -
J gene: TRBJ2-4
V gene: TRBV5-1
CDR3 protein: CASTLTGLGDSPRDIQYF
CDR3 DNA: TGCGCCAGCACCCTGACCGGATTGGGGGACTCCCCCAGGGACATTCAGTACTTC

D gene: -
CDR3 length: 15
clone size: -
J gene: TRBJ1-1
V gene: TRBV10-3
CDR3 protein: CAISDPGHKNTKAFF
CDR3 DNA: TGTGCCATCAGTGACCCGGGACACAAGAACACTAAAGCTTTCTTT

D gene: -
CDR3 length: 16
clone size: -
J gene: TRBJ2-1
V gene: TRBV12-5
CDR3 protein: CASGLVVGGLPNEQFF
CDR3 DNA: TGTGCTAGTGGTTTGGTAGTCGGGGGGCTTCCCAATGAGCAGTTCTTC

D gene: -
CDR3 length: 16
clone size: -
J gene: TRBJ2-5
V gene: TRBV14
CDR3 protein: CASSQGILRGQETQYF
CDR3 DNA: TGTGCCAGCAGCCAAGGAATCCTCCGGGGTCAAGAGACCCAGTACTTC

D gene: TRBD1
CDR3 length: 14
clone size: once
J gene: TRBJ2-3
V gene: TRBV7-6
CDR3 protein: CASSSRQGADTQYF
CDR3 DNA: TGTGCCAGCAGCTCGAGACAGGGTGCAGATACGCAGTATTTT

D gene: -
CDR3 length: 14
clone size: -
J gene: TRBJ2-2
V gene: TRBV30
CDR3 protein: CAWSVLMATGELFF
CDR3 DNA: TGTGCCTGGAGTGTACTAATGGCCACCGGGGAGCTGTTTTTT

D gene: TRBD1
CDR3 length: 15
clone size: once
J gene: TRBJ1-5
V gene: TRBV7-9
CDR3 protein: CASSFHGQGNQPQHF
CDR3 DNA: TGTGCCAGCAGCTTTCATGGACAGGGAAATCAGCCCCAGCATTTT

D gene: TRBD1
CDR3 length: 14
clone size: -
J gene: TRBJ1-1
V gene: TRBV6-5
CDR3 protein: CASRLQGGRTEAFF
CDR3 DNA: TGTGCCAGCAGGCTACAGGGGGGCAGGACTGAAGCTTTCTTT

D gene: TRBD2
CDR3 length: 14
clone size: -
J gene: TRBJ2-1
V gene: TRBV7-3
CDR3 protein: CASSPSGGYNEQFF
CDR3 DNA: TGTGCCAGCAGCCCTAGCGGGGGGTACAATGAGCAGTTCTTC

D gene: TRBD1
CDR3 length: 15
clone size: -
J gene: TRBJ2-5
V gene: TRBV2
CDR3 protein: CAVTRDRGRGETQYF
CDR3 DNA: TGTGCCGTAACCCGGGACAGGGGGCGAGGAGAGACCCAGTACTTC

D gene: TRBD1
CDR3 length: 15
clone size: -
J gene: TRBJ2-2
V gene: TRBV19
CDR3 protein: CASSPRDRSTGELFF
CDR3 DNA: TGTGCCAGTAGCCCAAGGGACAGATCCACCGGGGAGCTGTTTTTT

D gene: TRBD1
CDR3 length: 15
clone size: -
J gene: TRBJ2-7
V gene: TRBV27
CDR3 protein: CASRMGQLSSYEQYF
CDR3 DNA: TGTGCCAGCAGGATGGGACAGCTTAGCTCCTACGAGCAGTACTTC

D gene: TRBD2
CDR3 length: 17
clone size: -
J gene: TRBJ2-5
V gene: TRBV7-7
CDR3 protein: CASSLGRLAGGQETQYF
CDR3 DNA: TGTGCTAGCAGCTTAGGACGGCTAGCGGGGGGGCAAGAGACCCAGTACTTC

D gene: -
CDR3 length: 15
clone size: -
J gene: TRBJ1-1
V gene: TRBV27
CDR3 protein: CASSLSTVVNTEAFF
CDR3 DNA: TGTGCCAGCAGTTTATCCACAGTGGTGAACACTGAAGCTTTCTTT

D gene: TRBD1
CDR3 length: 13
clone size: -
J gene: TRBJ2-5
V gene: TRBV30
CDR3 protein: CAWSRQGGETQYF
CDR3 DNA: TGTGCCTGGAGTAGACAGGGTGGGGAGACCCAGTACTTC

D gene: TRBD1
CDR3 length: 17
clone size: -
J gene: TRBJ1-4
V gene: TRBV19
CDR3 protein: CASSTLGTVATNEKLFF
CDR3 DNA: TGTGCCAGTAGTACCCTCGGGACAGTTGCAACTAATGAAAAACTGTTTTTT

D gene: TRBD1
CDR3 length: 14
clone size: -
J gene: TRBJ1-1
V gene: TRBV27
CDR3 protein: CASFYRGRSTEAFF
CDR3 DNA: TGTGCCAGCTTTTACAGGGGGCGCAGCACTGAAGCTTTCTTT

D gene: TRBD1
CDR3 length: 18
clone size: -
J gene: TRBJ1-6
V gene: TRBV27
CDR3 protein: CASSYTRTGGLYNSPLHF
CDR3 DNA: TGTGCCAGCAGTTATACAAGGACAGGGGGTCTGTATAATTCACCCCTCCACTTT